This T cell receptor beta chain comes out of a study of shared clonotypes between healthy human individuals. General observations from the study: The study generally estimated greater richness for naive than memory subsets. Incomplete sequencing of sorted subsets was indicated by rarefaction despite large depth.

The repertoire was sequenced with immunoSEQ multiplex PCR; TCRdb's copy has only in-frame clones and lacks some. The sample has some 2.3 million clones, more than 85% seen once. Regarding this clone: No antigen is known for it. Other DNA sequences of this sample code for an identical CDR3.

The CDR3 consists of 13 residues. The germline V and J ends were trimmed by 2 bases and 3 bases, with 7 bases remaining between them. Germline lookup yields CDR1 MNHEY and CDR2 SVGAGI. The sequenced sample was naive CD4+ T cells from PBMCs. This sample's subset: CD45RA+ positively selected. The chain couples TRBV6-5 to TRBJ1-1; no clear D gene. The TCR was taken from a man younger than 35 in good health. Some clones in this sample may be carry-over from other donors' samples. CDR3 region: CASSYRQDTEAFF. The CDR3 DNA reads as TGTGCCAGCAGTTACAGGCAGGACACTGAAGCTTTCTTT.